A selection of T cell receptor beta chains follows, all from one sample in a study of regulatory T cells in long-lasting Graves disease. TCRdb fed the multiplex PCR reads into MiXCR, producing one record per CDR3 protein. This table holds some 340,000 distinct CDR3 sequences, about 11% found once. These data also formed part of another study, on T cells in Graves' hyperthyroidism and ophthalmopathy.

This sample comprised peripheral blood mononuclear cells (PBMCs), obtained at new diagnosis, from a patient treated with antithyroid drugs. The receptors were sampled from a woman aged 18-29 years with Graves disease. Both conserved end residues are part of each CDR3. The order of the fields is V gene, J gene, CDR3 protein.

V: TRBV6-2/TRBV6-3; J: TRBJ2-1; CDR3: CASSYSGDYGGDEQFF
V: TRBV19; J: TRBJ2-1; CDR3: CASSMFMGSSYNEQFF
V: TRBV14; J: TRBJ1-2; CDR3: CASSPPGQGSYGYTF
V: TRBV4-3; J: TRBJ1-1; CDR3: CASSHTEGTEAFF
V: TRBV5-1; J: TRBJ2-5; CDR3: CASSAGSQETQYF
V: TRBV7-9; J: TRBJ1-1; CDR3: CASSSRQGAEAFF
V: TRBV29-1; J: TRBJ1-2; CDR3: CSVGGQGSYGYTF
V: TRBV7-2; J: TRBJ1-5; CDR3: CASSWDRRGLNQPQHF
V: TRBV5-5; J: TRBJ1-1; CDR3: CASSLARSNTEAFF
V: TRBV29-1; J: TRBJ1-5; CDR3: CSVPGQGSNQPQHF
V: TRBV6-1; J: TRBJ1-1; CDR3: CASTPRGPRTEAFF
V: TRBV11-2; J: TRBJ2-7; CDR3: CASSLGAGGIEQYF
V: TRBV7-7; J: TRBJ2-2; CDR3: CASSLDGELFF
V: TRBV2; J: TRBJ1-1; CDR3: CASNSMGENTEAFF
V: TRBV7-8; J: TRBJ2-1; CDR3: CASSLVSLTSLNEQFF
V: TRBV12-3/TRBV12-4; J: TRBJ2-1; CDR3: CASGDWINEQFF
V: TRBV5-1; J: TRBJ1-1; CDR3: CASSPPEGNTEAFF
V: TRBV5-4; J: TRBJ2-1; CDR3: CASSHGTGQSYNEQFF
V: TRBV12-3/TRBV12-4; J: TRBJ1-2; CDR3: CASSFNLAHF
V: TRBV7-9; J: TRBJ2-3; CDR3: CASRSSWGGSGDTQYF
V: TRBV4-1; J: TRBJ1-5; CDR3: CASSQDRQGQQPQHF
V: TRBV7-9; J: TRBJ2-1; CDR3: CASSSVGTVAYREQFF
V: TRBV20-1; J: TRBJ2-3; CDR3: CSARGDRGKSTDTQYF
V: TRBV10-3; J: TRBJ1-6; CDR3: CASTGYPNSPLHF
V: TRBV5-1; J: TRBJ2-5; CDR3: CASSWYLKGTSGRAGQETQYF
V: TRBV30; J: TRBJ1-2; CDR3: CAWSVQGLKYGYTF
V: TRBV28; J: TRBJ1-5; CDR3: CASAEGTGGQPQHF
V: TRBV10-1; J: TRBJ2-4; CDR3: CASLHGGRARGHRLAKNIQYF
V: TRBV4-3; J: TRBJ2-2; CDR3: CASSQRYTGELFF
V: TRBV13; J: TRBJ2-7; CDR3: CASSSLRDGDYEQYF
V: TRBV10-3; J: TRBJ2-1; CDR3: CAISESIGGGGNEQFF
V: TRBV5-1; J: TRBJ1-2; CDR3: CASSLAFGEVRYGYTF
V: TRBV2; J: TRBJ1-2; CDR3: CASSRPGQSYYGYTF
V: TRBV19; J: TRBJ1-5; CDR3: CASSRGTGTNQPQHF
V: TRBV28; J: TRBJ2-5; CDR3: CASSPGTAQETQYF
V: TRBV20-1; J: TRBJ2-3; CDR3: CSARDSRLPTDTQYF
V: TRBV5-8; J: TRBJ2-3; CDR3: CASSFHDRVTDTQYF
V: TRBV28; J: TRBJ2-7; CDR3: CASRYRDPSYEQYF
V: TRBV2; J: TRBJ1-5; CDR3: CASSEEQVHVQPQHF
V: TRBV5-1; J: TRBJ1-6; CDR3: CASRQTNFLSSYNSPLHF